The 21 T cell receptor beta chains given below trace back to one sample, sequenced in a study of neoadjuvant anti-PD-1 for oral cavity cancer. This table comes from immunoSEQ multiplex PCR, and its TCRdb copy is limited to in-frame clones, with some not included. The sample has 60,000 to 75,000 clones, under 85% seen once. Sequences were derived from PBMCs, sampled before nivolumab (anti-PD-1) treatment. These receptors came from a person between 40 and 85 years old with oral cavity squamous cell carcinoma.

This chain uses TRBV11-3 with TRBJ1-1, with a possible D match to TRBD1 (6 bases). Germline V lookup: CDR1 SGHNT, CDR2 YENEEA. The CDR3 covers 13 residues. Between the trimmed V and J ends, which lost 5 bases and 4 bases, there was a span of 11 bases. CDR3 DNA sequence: TGTGCCAGCAGCGCCAGGGGAGGCACTGAAGCTTTCTTT. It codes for CASSARGGTEAFF.

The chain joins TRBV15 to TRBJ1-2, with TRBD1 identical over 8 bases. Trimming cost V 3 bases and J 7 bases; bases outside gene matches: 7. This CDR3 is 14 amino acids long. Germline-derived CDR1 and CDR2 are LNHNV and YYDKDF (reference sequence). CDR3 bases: TGTGCCACCAGCAGTAGGACAGGGCCAGGTGGCTACACCTTC. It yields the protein CATSSRTGPGGYTF.

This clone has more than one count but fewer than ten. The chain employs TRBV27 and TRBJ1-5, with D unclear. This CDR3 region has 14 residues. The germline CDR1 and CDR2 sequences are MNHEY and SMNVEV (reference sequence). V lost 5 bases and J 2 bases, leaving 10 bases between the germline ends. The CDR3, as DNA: TGTGCCAGCAGTCCTAGGAGTGGCAATCAGCCCCAGCATTTT. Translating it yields CASSPRSGNQPQHF.

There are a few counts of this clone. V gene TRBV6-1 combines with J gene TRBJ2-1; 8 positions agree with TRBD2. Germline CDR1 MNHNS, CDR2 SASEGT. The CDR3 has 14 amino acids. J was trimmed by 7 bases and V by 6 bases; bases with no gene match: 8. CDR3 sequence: CASRDGGARNEQFF. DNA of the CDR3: TGTGCCAGCAGAGACGGGGGGGCCAGAAATGAGCAGTTCTTC.

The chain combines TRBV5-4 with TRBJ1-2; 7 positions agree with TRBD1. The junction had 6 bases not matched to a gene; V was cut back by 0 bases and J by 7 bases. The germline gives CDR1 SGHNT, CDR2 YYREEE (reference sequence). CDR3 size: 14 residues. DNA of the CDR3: TGTGCCAGCAGCTTGGAGGTGCAGGGGGGTGGCTACACCTTC. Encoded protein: CASSLEVQGGGYTF.

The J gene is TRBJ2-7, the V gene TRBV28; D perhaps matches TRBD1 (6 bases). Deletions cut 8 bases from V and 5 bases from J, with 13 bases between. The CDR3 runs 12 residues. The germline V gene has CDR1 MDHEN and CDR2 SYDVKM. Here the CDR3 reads CASCSGVHEQYF. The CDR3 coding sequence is TGTGCCAGCTGCTCAGGGGTCCACGAGCAGTACTTC.

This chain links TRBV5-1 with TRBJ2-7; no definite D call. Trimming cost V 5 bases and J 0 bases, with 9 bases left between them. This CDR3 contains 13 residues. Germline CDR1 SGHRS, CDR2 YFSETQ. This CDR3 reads CASSLRPSYEQYF. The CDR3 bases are TGCGCCAGCAGTCTCCGGCCCTCCTACGAGCAGTACTTC.

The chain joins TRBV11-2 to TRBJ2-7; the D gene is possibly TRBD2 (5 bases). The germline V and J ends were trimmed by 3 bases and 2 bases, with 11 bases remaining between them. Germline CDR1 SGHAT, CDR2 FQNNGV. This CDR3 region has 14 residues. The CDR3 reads CASSLSGAPYEQYF. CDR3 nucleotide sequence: TGTGCCAGCAGCTTGAGCGGAGCCCCCTACGAGCAGTACTTC. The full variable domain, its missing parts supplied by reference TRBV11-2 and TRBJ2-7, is EAGVAQSPRYKIIEKRQSVAFWCNPISGHATLYWYQQILGQGPKLLIQFQNNGVVDDSQLPKDRFSAERLKGVDSTLKIQPAKLEDSAVYLCASSLSGAPYEQYFGPGTRLTVT.

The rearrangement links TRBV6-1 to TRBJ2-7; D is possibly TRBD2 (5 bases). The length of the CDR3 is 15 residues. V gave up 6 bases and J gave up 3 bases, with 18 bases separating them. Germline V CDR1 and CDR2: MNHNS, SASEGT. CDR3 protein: CASRATREAIYEQYF. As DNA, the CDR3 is TGTGCCAGCAGGGCTACTCGGGAAGCAATCTACGAGCAGTACTTC.

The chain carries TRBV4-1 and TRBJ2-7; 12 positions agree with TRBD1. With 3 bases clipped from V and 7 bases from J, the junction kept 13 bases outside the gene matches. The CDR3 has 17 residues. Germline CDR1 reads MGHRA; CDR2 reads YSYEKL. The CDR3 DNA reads TGCGCCAGCAGCCATCCACCGGGACAGGGGGCGAGAGTGGAGCAGTACTTC. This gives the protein CASSHPPGQGARVEQYF.

The CDR3, as DNA: TGCGCCAGCACCAGACCCCCTTCTCAAGAAGCTTTCTTT. Translating gives CASTRPPSQEAFF. This chain uses TRBV5-1 with TRBJ1-1; D is ambiguous. CDR1 is SGHRS and CDR2 is YFSETQ in the germline V gene. The CDR3 spans 13 residues. V lost 6 bases and J 8 bases, leaving 17 bases between the germline ends.

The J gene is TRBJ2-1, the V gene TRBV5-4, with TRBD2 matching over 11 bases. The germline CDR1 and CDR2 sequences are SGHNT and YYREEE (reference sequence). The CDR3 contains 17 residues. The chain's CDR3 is CAPGGTSGPSSYNEQFF. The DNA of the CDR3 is TGTGCTCCCGGGGGGACTAGCGGTCCCAGCTCCTACAATGAGCAGTTCTTC.

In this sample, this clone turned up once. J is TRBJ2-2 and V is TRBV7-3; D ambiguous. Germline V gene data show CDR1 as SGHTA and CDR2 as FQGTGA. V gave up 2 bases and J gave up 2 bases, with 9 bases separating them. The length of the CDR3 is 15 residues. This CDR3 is CASSLGRANTGELFF. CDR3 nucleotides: TGTGCCAGCAGCTTAGGAAGGGCCAACACCGGGGAGCTGTTTTTT. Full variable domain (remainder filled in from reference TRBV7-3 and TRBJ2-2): GAGVSQTPSNKVTEKGKYVELRCDPISGHTALYWYRQSLGQGPEFLIYFQGTGAADDSGLPNDRFFAVRPEGSVSTLKIQRTERGDSAVYLCASSLGRANTGELFFGEGSRLTVL.

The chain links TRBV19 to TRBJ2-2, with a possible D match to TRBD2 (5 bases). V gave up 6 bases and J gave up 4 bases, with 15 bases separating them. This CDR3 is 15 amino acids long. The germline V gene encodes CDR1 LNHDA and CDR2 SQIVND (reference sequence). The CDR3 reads CASSGRQRGTGELFF. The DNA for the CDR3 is TGTGCCAGTAGCGGACGCCAACGGGGCACCGGGGAGCTGTTTTTT.

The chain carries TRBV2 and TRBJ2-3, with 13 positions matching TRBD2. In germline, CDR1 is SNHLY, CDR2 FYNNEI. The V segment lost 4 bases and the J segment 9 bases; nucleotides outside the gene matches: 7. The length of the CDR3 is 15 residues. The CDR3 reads CASSGGTSGAGTQYF. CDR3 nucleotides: TGTGCCAGCAGTGGGGGGACTAGCGGGGCGGGGACGCAGTATTTT.

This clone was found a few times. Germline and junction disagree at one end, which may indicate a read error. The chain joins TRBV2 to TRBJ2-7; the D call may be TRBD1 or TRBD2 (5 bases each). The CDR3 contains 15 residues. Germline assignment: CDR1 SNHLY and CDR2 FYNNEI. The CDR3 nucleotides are TGTGCCAGCAGGGAAGATACCGGGGCCTGGCGCGAGCAGTACTTC. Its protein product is CASREDTGAWREQYF.

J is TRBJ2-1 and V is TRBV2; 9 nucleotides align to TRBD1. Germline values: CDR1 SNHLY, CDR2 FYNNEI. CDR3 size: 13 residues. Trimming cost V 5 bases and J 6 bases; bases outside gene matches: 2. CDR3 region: CASSTQGANEQFF. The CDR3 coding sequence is TGTGCCAGCAGTACACAGGGGGCCAATGAGCAGTTCTTC.

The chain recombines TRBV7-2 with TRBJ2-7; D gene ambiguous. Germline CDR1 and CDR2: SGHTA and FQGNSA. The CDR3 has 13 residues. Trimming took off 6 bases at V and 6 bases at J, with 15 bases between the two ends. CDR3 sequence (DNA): TGTGCCAGCAGTTCTGCCTTCCGGAGCGAGCAGTACTTC. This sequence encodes CASSSAFRSEQYF.

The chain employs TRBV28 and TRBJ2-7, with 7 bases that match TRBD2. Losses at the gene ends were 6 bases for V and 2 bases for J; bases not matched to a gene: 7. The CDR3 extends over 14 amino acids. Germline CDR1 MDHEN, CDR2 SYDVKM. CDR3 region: CASRDGAGAYEQYF. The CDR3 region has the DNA TGTGCCAGCAGAGACGGTGCGGGGGCCTACGAGCAGTACTTC.

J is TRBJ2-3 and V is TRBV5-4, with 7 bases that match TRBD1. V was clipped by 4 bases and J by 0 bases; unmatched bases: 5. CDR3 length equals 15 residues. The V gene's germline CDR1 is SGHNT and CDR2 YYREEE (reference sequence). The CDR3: CASSRDSFSTDTQYF. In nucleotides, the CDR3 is TGTGCCAGCAGCCGGGACAGTTTTAGCACAGATACGCAGTATTTT. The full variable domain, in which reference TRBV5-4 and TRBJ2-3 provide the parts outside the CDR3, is ETGVTQSPTHLIKTRGQQVTLRCSSQSGHNTVSWYQQALGQGPQFIFQYYREEENGRGNFPPRFSGLQFPNYSSELNVNALELDDSALYLCASSRDSFSTDTQYFGPGTRLTVL.

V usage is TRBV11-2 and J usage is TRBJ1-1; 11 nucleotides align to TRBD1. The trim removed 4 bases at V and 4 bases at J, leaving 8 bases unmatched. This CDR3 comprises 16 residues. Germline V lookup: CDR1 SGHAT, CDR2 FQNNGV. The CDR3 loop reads CASSYPRTGGPTEAFF. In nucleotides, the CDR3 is TGTGCCAGCAGCTACCCCCGGACAGGGGGCCCCACTGAAGCTTTCTTT.